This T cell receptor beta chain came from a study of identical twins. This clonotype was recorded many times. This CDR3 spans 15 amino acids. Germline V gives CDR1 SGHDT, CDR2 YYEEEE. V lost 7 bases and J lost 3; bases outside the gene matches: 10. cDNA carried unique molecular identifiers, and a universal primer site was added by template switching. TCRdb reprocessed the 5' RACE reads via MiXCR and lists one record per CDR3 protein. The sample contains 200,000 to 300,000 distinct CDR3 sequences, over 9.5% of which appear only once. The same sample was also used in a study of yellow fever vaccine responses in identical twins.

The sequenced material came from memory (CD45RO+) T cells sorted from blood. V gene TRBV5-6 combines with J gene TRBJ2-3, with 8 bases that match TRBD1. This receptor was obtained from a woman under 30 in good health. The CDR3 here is CASGKDRGSTDTQYF. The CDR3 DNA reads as TGTGCCAGCGGAAAAGACAGGGGATCGACAGATACGCAGTATTTT.